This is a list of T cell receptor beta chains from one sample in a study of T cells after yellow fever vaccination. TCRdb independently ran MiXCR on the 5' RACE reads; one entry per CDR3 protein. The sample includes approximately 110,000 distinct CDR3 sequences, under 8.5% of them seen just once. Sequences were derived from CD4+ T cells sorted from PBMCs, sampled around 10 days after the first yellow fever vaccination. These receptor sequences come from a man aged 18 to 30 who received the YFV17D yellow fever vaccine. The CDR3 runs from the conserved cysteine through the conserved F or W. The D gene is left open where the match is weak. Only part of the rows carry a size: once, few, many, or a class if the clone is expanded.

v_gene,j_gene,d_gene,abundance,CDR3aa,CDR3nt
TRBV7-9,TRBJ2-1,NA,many,CASREGAAYEQFF,TGTGCCAGCAGGGAGGGGGCGGCCTATGAGCAGTTCTTC
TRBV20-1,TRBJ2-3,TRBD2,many,CSAISGGDDTQYF,TGCAGTGCTATCTCCGGGGGGGATGATACGCAGTATTTT
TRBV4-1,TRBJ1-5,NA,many,CASSQGAGVYSNQPQHF,TGCGCCAGCAGCCAAGGGGCAGGGGTCTATAGCAATCAGCCCCAGCATTTT
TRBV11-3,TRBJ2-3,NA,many,CASSLRDTDTQYF,TGTGCCAGCAGCTTGAGGGACACAGATACGCAGTATTTT
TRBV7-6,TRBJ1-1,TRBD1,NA,CASSPGTGMNTEAFF,TGTGCCAGCAGCCCCGGGACAGGGATGAACACTGAAGCTTTCTTT
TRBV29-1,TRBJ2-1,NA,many,CSSTGPPSYNEQFF,TGCAGTTCGACGGGGCCCCCCTCCTACAATGAGCAGTTCTTC
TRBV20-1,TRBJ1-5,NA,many,CSAQLPGRLDQPQHF,TGCAGTGCCCAACTACCGGGACGGCTGGATCAGCCCCAGCATTTT
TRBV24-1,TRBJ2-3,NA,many,CATSDNRLPQDTQYF,TGTGCCACCAGTGACAACCGACTCCCCCAAGATACGCAGTATTTT
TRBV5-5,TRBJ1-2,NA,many,CASSYLSGISGYTF,TGTGCCAGCAGCTACCTATCGGGGATTTCTGGCTACACCTTC
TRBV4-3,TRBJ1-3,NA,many,CASSQASSPVPRNTIYF,TGCGCCAGCAGCCAAGCTTCATCCCCAGTTCCCCGAAACACCATATATTTT
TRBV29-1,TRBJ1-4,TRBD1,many,CSVVDRDNEKLFF,TGCAGCGTTGTGGACAGGGACAATGAAAAACTGTTTTTT
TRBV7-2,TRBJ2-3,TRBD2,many,CASSRGTSGDTDTQYF,TGTGCCAGCAGCCGAGGGACTAGCGGGGACACAGATACGCAGTATTTT
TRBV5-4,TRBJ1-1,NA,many,CASRSGQTEAFF,TGTGCCAGCAGATCCGGACAGACTGAAGCTTTCTTT
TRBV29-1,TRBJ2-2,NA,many,CSVLTGSGNTGELFF,TGCAGCGTTTTAACAGGGAGTGGGAACACCGGGGAGCTGTTTTTT
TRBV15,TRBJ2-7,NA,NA,CATSSDVGYEQYF,TGTGCCACCAGCAGCGACGTGGGGTACGAGCAGTACTTC
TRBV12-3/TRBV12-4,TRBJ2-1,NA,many,CASSLAGTMGNEQFF,TGTGCCAGCAGTTTAGCGGGCACTATGGGGAATGAGCAGTTCTTC